Listed below are T cell receptor beta chains from one sample, sequenced in a study of neurological immune-mediated disorders. TCRdb reprocessed the 5' RACE reads via MiXCR and lists one record per CDR3 protein. The sample has 25,000 to 35,000 distinct CDR3 sequences, about 1.6% seen once. The sample taken for sequencing was PBMCs. All receptors derive from a woman aged 30 to 39 with multiple sclerosis. The CDR3 runs from the conserved cysteine through the conserved F or W. A D gene is named only where the DNA matches it firmly. A clone size is listed for some rows: how often the clone was seen (once, few, many), or a class if it is expanded.

J gene: TRBJ1-6
V gene: TRBV12-3/TRBV12-4
clone size: many
D gene: NA
CDR3 protein: CASSFDSHSPLHF
CDR3 DNA: TGTGCCAGCAGTTTCGACAGCCATTCACCCCTACACTTT

J gene: TRBJ2-7
V gene: TRBV12-3/TRBV12-4
clone size: many
D gene: NA
CDR3 protein: CASSALGEQYF
CDR3 DNA: TGTGCCAGCAGCGCCCTGGGCGAGCAGTACTTC

J gene: TRBJ2-7
V gene: TRBV12-3/TRBV12-4
clone size: many
D gene: NA
CDR3 protein: CASSFGEPTYEQYF
CDR3 DNA: TGTGCCAGCAGTTTCGGGGAGCCGACCTACGAGCAGTACTTC

J gene: TRBJ2-2
V gene: TRBV3-1
clone size: many
D gene: NA
CDR3 protein: CASSGGLNTGELFF
CDR3 DNA: TGTGCCAGCAGCGGGGGGTTGAACACCGGGGAGCTGTTTTTT

J gene: TRBJ1-6
V gene: TRBV7-2
clone size: many
D gene: NA
CDR3 protein: CASSFGRENSPLHF
CDR3 DNA: TGTGCCAGCAGCTTTGGCAGGGAGAATTCACCCCTCCACTTT

J gene: TRBJ2-4
V gene: TRBV27
clone size: many
D gene: NA
CDR3 protein: CASSLTGAGNIQYF
CDR3 DNA: TGTGCCAGCAGTTTAACCGGGGCGGGAAACATTCAGTACTTC

J gene: TRBJ1-3
V gene: TRBV20-1
clone size: many
D gene: NA
CDR3 protein: CSARREGNTIYF
CDR3 DNA: TGCAGTGCTCGTAGAGAAGGAAACACCATATATTTT

J gene: TRBJ1-2
V gene: TRBV20-1
clone size: medium-sized
D gene: NA
CDR3 protein: CSARAQAVSYGYTF
CDR3 DNA: TGCAGTGCTAGAGCCCAGGCGGTGAGCTATGGCTACACCTTC

J gene: TRBJ1-2
V gene: TRBV20-1
clone size: many
D gene: TRBD1
CDR3 protein: CSAPTGRNYGYTF
CDR3 DNA: TGCAGTGCACCGACAGGGAGAAACTATGGCTACACCTTC

J gene: TRBJ2-6
V gene: TRBV5-1
clone size: many
D gene: TRBD2
CDR3 protein: CASSSGGPNSGANVLTF
CDR3 DNA: TGCGCCAGCAGCTCGGGGGGGCCCAACTCTGGGGCCAACGTCCTGACTTTC

J gene: TRBJ2-1
V gene: TRBV4-3
clone size: many
D gene: NA
CDR3 protein: CASSQGGGLNEQFF
CDR3 DNA: TGCGCCAGCAGCCAAGGAGGGGGGCTCAATGAGCAGTTCTTC

J gene: TRBJ2-2
V gene: TRBV7-9
clone size: many
D gene: NA
CDR3 protein: CASNQGSRPGELFF
CDR3 DNA: TGTGCCAGCAATCAGGGTAGCCGCCCCGGGGAGCTGTTTTTT

J gene: TRBJ2-7
V gene: TRBV20-1
clone size: many
D gene: NA
CDR3 protein: CSATRGLAVNYEQYF
CDR3 DNA: TGCAGTGCCACCCGGGGGCTAGCGGTAAACTACGAGCAGTACTTC

J gene: TRBJ1-1
V gene: TRBV20-1
clone size: many
D gene: NA
CDR3 protein: CSAGYGGNTEAFF
CDR3 DNA: TGCAGTGCCGGGTATGGGGGAAACACTGAAGCTTTCTTT

J gene: TRBJ2-2
V gene: TRBV7-2
clone size: many
D gene: NA
CDR3 protein: CASSSSVEGELFF
CDR3 DNA: TGTGCCAGCAGCTCCAGCGTAGAAGGGGAGCTGTTTTTT

J gene: TRBJ2-1
V gene: TRBV5-1
clone size: many
D gene: NA
CDR3 protein: CASSLASYNEQFF
CDR3 DNA: TGCGCCAGCAGCTTGGCTTCTTACAATGAGCAGTTCTTC

J gene: TRBJ2-7
V gene: TRBV7-6
clone size: many
D gene: NA
CDR3 protein: CASSLAVRAAGSLYEQYF
CDR3 DNA: TGTGCCAGCAGCTTAGCGGTTCGGGCGGCAGGGTCTTTGTACGAGCAGTACTTC

J gene: TRBJ2-3
V gene: TRBV7-2
clone size: many
D gene: NA
CDR3 protein: CASSSSNLGADTQYF
CDR3 DNA: TGTGCCAGCAGCTCCTCCAACCTCGGGGCAGATACGCAGTATTTT

J gene: TRBJ1-2
V gene: TRBV7-2
clone size: many
D gene: NA
CDR3 protein: CASSLQGSSNYGYTF
CDR3 DNA: TGTGCCAGCAGCTTACAGGGTTCCTCTAACTATGGCTACACCTTC

J gene: TRBJ2-5
V gene: TRBV7-8
clone size: many
D gene: NA
CDR3 protein: CASSLDSGGRETQYF
CDR3 DNA: TGTGCCAGCAGCTTAGATAGTGGGGGACGAGAGACCCAGTACTTC

J gene: TRBJ1-2
V gene: TRBV20-1
clone size: many
D gene: NA
CDR3 protein: CSARDRGRSLGYTF
CDR3 DNA: TGCAGTGCTAGAGATCGCGGCAGATCCTTGGGCTACACCTTC

J gene: TRBJ1-6
V gene: TRBV5-1
clone size: many
D gene: TRBD1
CDR3 protein: CASSWTGEDSPLHF
CDR3 DNA: TGCGCCAGCAGCTGGACAGGGGAGGATTCACCCCTCCACTTT

J gene: TRBJ1-5
V gene: TRBV20-1
clone size: many
D gene: TRBD1
CDR3 protein: CSARRDRLNQPQHF
CDR3 DNA: TGCAGTGCTAGACGGGACAGGCTAAATCAGCCCCAGCATTTT

J gene: TRBJ2-7
V gene: TRBV19
clone size: many
D gene: NA
CDR3 protein: CASSFGTAYEQYF
CDR3 DNA: TGTGCCAGTAGCTTCGGGACGGCCTACGAGCAGTACTTC

J gene: TRBJ2-3
V gene: TRBV7-2
clone size: many
D gene: NA
CDR3 protein: CASSLGLSTDTQYF
CDR3 DNA: TGTGCCAGCAGCTTAGGGCTTAGCACAGATACGCAGTATTTT

J gene: TRBJ2-3
V gene: TRBV7-9
clone size: many
D gene: NA
CDR3 protein: CASSLGIPDTQYF
CDR3 DNA: TGTGCCAGCAGCTTAGGCATCCCAGATACGCAGTATTTT

J gene: TRBJ2-7
V gene: TRBV5-1
clone size: many
D gene: TRBD1
CDR3 protein: CASSLTGGNYEQYF
CDR3 DNA: TGCGCCAGCAGCTTGACAGGGGGGAACTACGAGCAGTACTTC

J gene: TRBJ1-1
V gene: TRBV20-1
clone size: many
D gene: NA
CDR3 protein: CSASLRFMNTEAFF
CDR3 DNA: TGCAGTGCTAGTCTGCGGTTCATGAACACTGAAGCTTTCTTT

J gene: TRBJ2-7
V gene: TRBV7-2
clone size: many
D gene: TRBD2
CDR3 protein: CASSLALTSGTYEQYF
CDR3 DNA: TGTGCCAGCAGCTTAGCTTTGACTAGCGGAACCTACGAGCAGTACTTC

J gene: TRBJ2-1
V gene: TRBV7-9
clone size: many
D gene: NA
CDR3 protein: CASSLVLANEQFF
CDR3 DNA: TGTGCCAGCAGCTTAGTCTTGGCGAATGAGCAGTTCTTC

J gene: TRBJ2-7
V gene: TRBV20-1
clone size: many
D gene: TRBD2
CDR3 protein: CSARGGTPYEQYF
CDR3 DNA: TGCAGTGCTAGGGGGGGGACCCCCTACGAGCAGTACTTC

J gene: TRBJ2-3
V gene: TRBV6-2/TRBV6-3
clone size: many
D gene: TRBD2
CDR3 protein: CASSSGSGGANTQYF
CDR3 DNA: TGTGCCAGCAGTTCAGGGAGCGGGGGGGCCAATACGCAGTATTTT

J gene: TRBJ1-6
V gene: TRBV20-1
clone size: NA
D gene: TRBD1
CDR3 protein: CSAKGQLNSTLNF
CDR3 DNA: TGCAGTGCTAAGGGACAGCTAAATTCAACCCTCAACTTT

J gene: TRBJ2-3
V gene: TRBV2
clone size: many
D gene: TRBD2
CDR3 protein: CASRGLTSGGGTQYF
CDR3 DNA: TGTGCCAGCAGAGGCCTTACTAGCGGGGGCGGTACGCAGTATTTT

J gene: TRBJ2-7
V gene: TRBV11-2
clone size: many
D gene: NA
CDR3 protein: CASSFQGYEQYF
CDR3 DNA: TGTGCCAGCAGCTTTCAAGGGTACGAGCAGTACTTC

J gene: TRBJ2-1
V gene: TRBV7-8
clone size: many
D gene: TRBD1
CDR3 protein: CASSNGRAGGYEQFF
CDR3 DNA: TGTGCCAGCAGCAATGGTAGGGCAGGGGGCTATGAGCAGTTCTTC

J gene: TRBJ2-1
V gene: TRBV11-2
clone size: many
D gene: TRBD2
CDR3 protein: CASSLAGGSGEQFF
CDR3 DNA: TGTGCCAGCAGCCTCGCGGGGGGTAGCGGTGAGCAGTTCTTC

J gene: TRBJ2-1
V gene: TRBV24-1
clone size: many
D gene: NA
CDR3 protein: CATSGVLANEQFF
CDR3 DNA: TGTGCCACCAGTGGGGTTTTGGCCAATGAGCAGTTCTTC

J gene: TRBJ2-3
V gene: TRBV29-1
clone size: many
D gene: NA
CDR3 protein: CSPGPAGTDTQYF
CDR3 DNA: TGCAGCCCCGGACCTGCGGGCACAGATACGCAGTATTTT

J gene: TRBJ2-2
V gene: TRBV6-6
clone size: many
D gene: NA
CDR3 protein: CASNNGAELFF
CDR3 DNA: TGTGCCAGCAACAACGGGGCAGAGCTGTTTTTT

J gene: TRBJ1-1
V gene: TRBV10-2
clone size: many
D gene: TRBD1
CDR3 protein: CASSRQGENTEAFF
CDR3 DNA: TGCGCCAGCAGTAGACAGGGCGAGAACACTGAAGCTTTCTTT

J gene: TRBJ2-3
V gene: TRBV10-1
clone size: many
D gene: TRBD1
CDR3 protein: CASRPDRDGDTQYF
CDR3 DNA: TGCGCCAGCAGACCCGACAGGGATGGGGATACGCAGTATTTT

J gene: TRBJ2-3
V gene: TRBV18
clone size: many
D gene: TRBD1
CDR3 protein: CASSPGQGNTDTQYF
CDR3 DNA: TGTGCCAGCTCCCCGGGACAGGGGAACACAGATACGCAGTATTTT

J gene: TRBJ2-4
V gene: TRBV6-2/TRBV6-3
clone size: many
D gene: TRBD2
CDR3 protein: CASTPERGLAKNIQYF
CDR3 DNA: TGTGCCAGCACCCCCGAGCGGGGACTAGCCAAAAACATTCAGTACTTC

J gene: TRBJ1-2
V gene: TRBV28
clone size: many
D gene: TRBD1
CDR3 protein: CASRPQGAGGYTF
CDR3 DNA: TGTGCCAGCAGACCCCAGGGGGCCGGCGGCTACACCTTC

J gene: TRBJ1-4
V gene: TRBV7-2
clone size: many
D gene: NA
CDR3 protein: CASSSEGGRLKEKLFF
CDR3 DNA: TGTGCCAGCAGCTCCGAGGGCGGGAGGTTAAAGGAAAAACTGTTTTTT

J gene: TRBJ2-7
V gene: TRBV11-1
clone size: NA
D gene: NA
CDR3 protein: CANSRNSGSEQYF
CDR3 DNA: TGTGCCAACAGTCGCAACTCAGGGTCCGAGCAGTACTTC

J gene: TRBJ2-7
V gene: TRBV5-1
clone size: many
D gene: TRBD2
CDR3 protein: CASSFSSGGFSYEQYF
CDR3 DNA: TGCGCCAGCAGCTTCTCTAGCGGGGGGTTCTCCTACGAGCAGTACTTC